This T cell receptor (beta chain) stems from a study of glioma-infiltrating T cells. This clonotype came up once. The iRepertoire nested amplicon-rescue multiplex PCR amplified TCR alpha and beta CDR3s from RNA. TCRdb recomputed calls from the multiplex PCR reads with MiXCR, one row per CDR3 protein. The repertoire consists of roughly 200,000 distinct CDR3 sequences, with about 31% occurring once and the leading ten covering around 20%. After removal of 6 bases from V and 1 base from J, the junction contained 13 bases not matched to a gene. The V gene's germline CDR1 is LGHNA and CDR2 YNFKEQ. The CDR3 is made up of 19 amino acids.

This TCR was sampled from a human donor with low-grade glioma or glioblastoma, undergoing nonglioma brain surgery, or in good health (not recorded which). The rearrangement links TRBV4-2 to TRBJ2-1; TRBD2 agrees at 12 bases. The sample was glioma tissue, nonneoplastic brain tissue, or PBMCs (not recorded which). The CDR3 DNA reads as TGTGCCAGCAGACTCTACCTAGCGGGAGGGCCGACTTCCTACAATGAGCAGTTCTTC. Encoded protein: CASRLYLAGGPTSYNEQFF.